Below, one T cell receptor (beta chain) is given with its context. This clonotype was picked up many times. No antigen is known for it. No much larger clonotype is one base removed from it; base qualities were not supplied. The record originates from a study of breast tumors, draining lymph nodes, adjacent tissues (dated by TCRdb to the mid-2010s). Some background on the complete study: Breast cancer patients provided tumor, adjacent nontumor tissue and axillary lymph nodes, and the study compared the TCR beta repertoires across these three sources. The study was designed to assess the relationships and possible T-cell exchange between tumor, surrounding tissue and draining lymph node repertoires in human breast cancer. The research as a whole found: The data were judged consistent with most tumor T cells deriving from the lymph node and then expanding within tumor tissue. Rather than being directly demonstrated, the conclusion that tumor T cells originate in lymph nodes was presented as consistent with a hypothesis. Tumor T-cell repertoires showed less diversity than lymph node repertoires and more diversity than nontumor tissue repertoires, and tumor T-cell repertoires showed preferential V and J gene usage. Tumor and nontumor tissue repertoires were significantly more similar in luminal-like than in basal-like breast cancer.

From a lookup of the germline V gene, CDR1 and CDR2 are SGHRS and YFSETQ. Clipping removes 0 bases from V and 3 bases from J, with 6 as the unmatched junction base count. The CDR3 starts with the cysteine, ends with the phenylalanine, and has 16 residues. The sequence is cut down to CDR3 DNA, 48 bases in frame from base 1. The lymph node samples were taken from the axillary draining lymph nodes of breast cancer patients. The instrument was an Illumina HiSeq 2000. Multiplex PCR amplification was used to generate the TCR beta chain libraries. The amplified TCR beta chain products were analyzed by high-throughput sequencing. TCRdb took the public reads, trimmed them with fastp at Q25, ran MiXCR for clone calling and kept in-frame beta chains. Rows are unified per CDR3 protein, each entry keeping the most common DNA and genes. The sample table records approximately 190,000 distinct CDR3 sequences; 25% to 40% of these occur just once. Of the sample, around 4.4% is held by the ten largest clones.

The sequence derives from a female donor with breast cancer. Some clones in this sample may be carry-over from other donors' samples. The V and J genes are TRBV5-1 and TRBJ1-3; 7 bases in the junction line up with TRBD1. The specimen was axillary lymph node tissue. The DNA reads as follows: TGCGCCAGCAGCTTGGGGGGACAGAGTATTGGAAACACCATATATTTT. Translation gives CASSLGGQSIGNTIYF. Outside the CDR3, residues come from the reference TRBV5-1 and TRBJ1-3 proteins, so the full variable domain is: KAGVTQTPRYLIKTRGQQVTLSCSPISGHRSVSWYQQTPGQGLQFLFEYFSETQRNKGNFPGRFSGRQFSNSRSEMNVSTLELGDSALYLCASSLGGQSIGNTIYFGEGSWLTVV.